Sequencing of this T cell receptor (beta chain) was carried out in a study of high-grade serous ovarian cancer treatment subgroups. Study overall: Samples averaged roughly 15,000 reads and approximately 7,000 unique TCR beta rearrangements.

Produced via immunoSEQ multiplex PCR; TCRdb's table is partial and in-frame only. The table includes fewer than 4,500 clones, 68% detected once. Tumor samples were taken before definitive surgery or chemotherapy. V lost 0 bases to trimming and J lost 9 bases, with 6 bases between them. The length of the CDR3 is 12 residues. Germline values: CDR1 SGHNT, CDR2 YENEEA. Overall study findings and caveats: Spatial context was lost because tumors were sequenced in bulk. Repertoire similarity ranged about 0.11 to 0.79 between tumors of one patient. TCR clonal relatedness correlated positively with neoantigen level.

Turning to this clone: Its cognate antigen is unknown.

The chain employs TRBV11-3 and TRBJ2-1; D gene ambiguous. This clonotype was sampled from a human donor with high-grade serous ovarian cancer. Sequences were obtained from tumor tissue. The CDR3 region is CASSLDFAEQFF. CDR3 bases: TGTGCCAGCAGCTTAGACTTCGCTGAGCAGTTCTTC. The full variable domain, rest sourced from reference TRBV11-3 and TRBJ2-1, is EAGVVQSPRYKIIEKKQPVAFWCNPISGHNTLYWYLQNLGQGPELLIRYENEEAVDDSQLPKDRFSAERLKGVDSTLKIQPAELGDSAVYLCASSLDFAEQFFGPGTRLTVL.